This is a list of T cell receptor beta chains from one sample in a study of beta chain features in type 1 diabetes. Produced via immunoSEQ multiplex PCR; TCRdb's table is partial and in-frame only. The sample comprises about 360,000 clones, roughly an eighth of which are singletons, and approximately 0.015% rests with the top ten. The sample taken for sequencing was naive CD4+ T cells from blood. The receptors were sampled from a man younger than 35 in good health. CDR3s include the opening cysteine and the closing phenylalanine or tryptophan. Each record gives: D gene, V gene, J gene, clone size, CDR3 DNA, CDR3 protein. D genes are given only for firm matches. The size of a clone is reported for some rows only, either as once, few or many, or as a class for expanded clones.

D: NA
V: TRBV28
J: TRBJ2-1
size: few
DNA: TGTGCCAGCAGTTTATGGGAGGGTAGCGGTAATGAGCAGTTCTTC
CDR3: CASSLWEGSGNEQFF

D: TRBD1
V: TRBV5-1
J: TRBJ1-1
size: NA
DNA: TGCGCCAGCAGCACGGGACAGGGAATGAACACTGAAGCTTTCTTT
CDR3: CASSTGQGMNTEAFF

D: NA
V: TRBV4-3
J: TRBJ2-7
size: NA
DNA: TGCGCCAGCAGCCAAGATTATGTGGACTCTAGGGTGACCCTTTACGAGCAGTACTTC
CDR3: CASSQDYVDSRVTLYEQYF

D: NA
V: TRBV29-1
J: TRBJ2-1
size: few
DNA: TGCAGCGTCCGGGACATCCTATACAATGAGCAGTTCTTC
CDR3: CSVRDILYNEQFF

D: TRBD1
V: TRBV30
J: TRBJ1-2
size: few
DNA: TGTGCCTGGAACCGACAGGGCCGACCTTATGGCTACACCTTC
CDR3: CAWNRQGRPYGYTF

D: NA
V: TRBV27
J: TRBJ2-3
size: NA
DNA: TGTGCCAGCAGTTTACGAGGTTGGATTGCAGATACGCAGTATTTT
CDR3: CASSLRGWIADTQYF

D: TRBD2
V: TRBV4-3
J: TRBJ2-7
size: few
DNA: TGCGCCAGCAGCCAAGATTCAGCGGGGGTCTCCTACGAGCAGTACTTC
CDR3: CASSQDSAGVSYEQYF

D: NA
V: TRBV9
J: TRBJ1-1
size: few
DNA: TGTGCCAGCAGCAGAGACGGCAGGGCGAACACTGAAGCTTTCTTT
CDR3: CASSRDGRANTEAFF

D: NA
V: TRBV7-7
J: TRBJ2-7
size: few
DNA: TGTGCCAGCAGCTTGGGCAGGGCTGGATCACCCTACGAGCAGTACTTC
CDR3: CASSLGRAGSPYEQYF

D: NA
V: TRBV30
J: TRBJ2-7
size: NA
DNA: TGTGCCTGGAGTGATACCTACGAGCAGTACTTC
CDR3: CAWSDTYEQYF

D: TRBD2
V: TRBV30
J: TRBJ2-5
size: NA
DNA: TGTGCCTGGATCATAGCGGGGGGGTGGACCCAGTACTTC
CDR3: CAWIIAGGWTQYF

D: NA
V: TRBV11-2
J: TRBJ2-3
size: few
DNA: TGTGCCAGCAGCTTAGCCGGCGGGAATACGCAGTATTTT
CDR3: CASSLAGGNTQYF

D: TRBD1
V: TRBV9
J: TRBJ1-2
size: few
DNA: TGTGCCAGCAGCCCGCAAGGGACAGGGGGCTTTGGTGGCTACACCTTC
CDR3: CASSPQGTGGFGGYTF

D: NA
V: TRBV30
J: TRBJ2-3
size: NA
DNA: TGTGCCTGGAGTCACCCGGGAGCCTCAGGCACAGATACGCAGTATTTT
CDR3: CAWSHPGASGTDTQYF

D: TRBD2
V: TRBV11-2
J: TRBJ2-1
size: NA
DNA: TGTGCCAGCAGGCCGGGACTAGCGGGTAATGAGCAGTTCTTC
CDR3: CASRPGLAGNEQFF

D: NA
V: TRBV6-6
J: TRBJ1-2
size: NA
DNA: TGTGCCAGCAGGGTAGAAGGGGGTATGAGCTATGGCTACACCTTC
CDR3: CASRVEGGMSYGYTF

D: TRBD1
V: TRBV6-6
J: TRBJ1-4
size: NA
DNA: TGTGCCAGCAGTTACTCGGGGAAGGGGGCGGATGAAAAACTGTTTTTT
CDR3: CASSYSGKGADEKLFF

D: TRBD1
V: TRBV2
J: TRBJ1-5
size: few
DNA: TGTGCCAGCAGGCGGACAGGGAACAATCAGCCCCAGCATTTT
CDR3: CASRRTGNNQPQHF

D: TRBD2
V: TRBV11-1
J: TRBJ2-1
size: few
DNA: TGTGCCAGCAGCATTAGGACTAGCGGGAATAATGAGCAGTTCTTC
CDR3: CASSIRTSGNNEQFF

D: TRBD2
V: TRBV7-3
J: TRBJ2-3
size: NA
DNA: TGTGCCAGCAGCAGCGGGGGGATTAGCACAGATACGCAGTATTTT
CDR3: CASSSGGISTDTQYF

D: NA
V: TRBV29-1
J: TRBJ1-5
size: NA
DNA: TGCAGCGTTATACAGGCCCCCAATCAGCCCCAGCATTTT
CDR3: CSVIQAPNQPQHF

D: TRBD2
V: TRBV28
J: TRBJ2-3
size: NA
DNA: TGTGCCAGCTCGACGTTAGCGGGAGGGCCGAATACGCAGTATTTT
CDR3: CASSTLAGGPNTQYF

D: NA
V: TRBV4-3
J: TRBJ1-5
size: NA
DNA: TGCGCCAGCAGCCCAGGACAGTACAATCAGCCCCAGCATTTT
CDR3: CASSPGQYNQPQHF

D: TRBD1
V: TRBV9
J: TRBJ1-2
size: few
DNA: TGTGCCAGCAGGCCCGGGACAGACTATGGCTACACCTTC
CDR3: CASRPGTDYGYTF

D: NA
V: TRBV10-3
J: TRBJ2-1
size: NA
DNA: TGTGCCATCAGTGGTCGGGGAGGCACGACCAAATACAATGAGCAGTTCTTC
CDR3: CAISGRGGTTKYNEQFF

D: NA
V: TRBV6-5
J: TRBJ1-4
size: NA
DNA: TGTGCCAGCAGTGAACAGGGACAAGACGGAAAACTGTTTTTT
CDR3: CASSEQGQDGKLFF

D: NA
V: TRBV28
J: TRBJ1-3
size: NA
DNA: TGTGCCAGCAGTGAATCCGGGACACCCTCTGGAAACACCATATATTTT
CDR3: CASSESGTPSGNTIYF

D: TRBD2
V: TRBV30
J: TRBJ2-1
size: NA
DNA: TGTGCCTGGAGTGGGGACCCAAGCGGGAGGGCGTACAATGAGCAGTTCTTC
CDR3: CAWSGDPSGRAYNEQFF

D: TRBD1
V: TRBV7-2
J: TRBJ1-2
size: NA
DNA: TGTGCCAGCAGCTTAGTGAGGGGACAGACAGGGCACTTC
CDR3: CASSLVRGQTGHF

D: TRBD2
V: TRBV5-1
J: TRBJ2-5
size: NA
DNA: TGCGCCAGCAGCCAAGGTCTAGCGGCGGGGACCCAGTACTTC
CDR3: CASSQGLAAGTQYF

D: NA
V: TRBV14
J: TRBJ2-7
size: NA
DNA: TGTGCCAGCAGCCAAGCAGGGGCCCACGAGCAGTACTTC
CDR3: CASSQAGAHEQYF